This record concerns one T cell receptor beta chain sequence. Its specific antigen is unknown. No per-base quality is available; no much larger clone lies one base away. Spanning cysteine to phenylalanine, the CDR3 consists of 12 amino acids. Of the read, only the CDR3 DNA is kept; its 36 bases are in frame from base 1. In the germline V gene, CDR1 corresponds to SGDLS and CDR2 to YYNGEE. Trimming costs V 0 bases and J 6 bases, and their ends lie 4 bases apart. The data originate from a study of shared clonotypes between healthy human individuals (dated by TCRdb to between 2020 and 2021). For context, the study as a whole: The cohort included three men and a couple of women between 18 and 49 years of age. For each donor, CD4 naive and CD4 memory were each run on three plates, CD8 naive on two plates, and CD8 memory on one plate. To estimate repertoire size and how much clonotypes are shared between individuals, the study performed deep sequencing of blood TCR repertoires from about five healthy adults. To increase sequencing depth and limit assay-specific biases, TCR repertoire library preparation and sequencing were carried out by different laboratories using diverse techniques. Leukapheresis yielded between about 0.94 and 8.9 billion PBMCs per donor.

Using the deep immunoSEQ assay, TCR CDR3 regions were amplified from genomic DNA by multiplex PCR. Extracted genomic DNA from each cell subset was distributed evenly across all wells of several immunoSEQ 96-well plates, and each plate was treated as a replicate. For sorted subsets, each replicate PCR was loaded with about 0.2 ug genomic DNA, equivalent to about 33,000 T cell genomes. Purified libraries were quantified with a Qubit 3.0 fluorometer, sized on a Bioanalyzer 2100, and re-quantified with the KAPA Library Quantification kit. Every immunoSEQ 96-well plate was sequenced on a dedicated single-read 150-cycle Illumina NextSeq 550 flow cell. The authors processed their data as follows. Because the immunoSEQ output held only junctional sequences and lacked quality scores, the filtering could not match the filtering applied to full-length reads. Sequences were annotated with PyIR, a Python wrapper for IgBLAST v1.9, using IMGT germline references to assign V/J genes and CDR3. Reads with weak V/J assignments (E-value above 1e-6), missing CDR3, stop codons, out-of-frame junctions, or ambiguous translated residues were removed. A V3J clonotype was defined by an identical inferred V gene, J gene, and CDR3 amino acid sequence. Percentage overlap between repertoires was computed as shared unique clonotypes divided by the size of the smaller repertoire. RTK rarefaction, the Chao1 estimator, and Recon v2.1 estimates of unobserved clonotypes were used to assess repertoire richness. Generation probabilities were computed with OLGA for all TCRbeta clonotypes obtained by the gDNA method from a handful of donors. As stored in TCRdb, this immuneACCESS dataset retains in-frame rearrangements with V and J assigned. A fraction of the clones does not appear; measured against another copy, unresolved V genes explain less than half of the discrepancy, and the remainder lacks a known reason. The V and J calls and clone size come from that table; D and trimming were worked out from the DNA. This sample comprises roughly 380,000 clones, 90% to 97% of them detected only once. Around 0.29% of the sample is held by the ten biggest clonotypes.

Donors were healthy HIV-negative adults with no recently reported acute infections or vaccinations. Every donor was a Caucasian adult living in Nashville, Tennessee, USA. CD8 memory samples were composed of magnetically selected CD45RO+ cells combined with CCR7-negative CD45RA+ effector memory (TemRA) cells. After blood collection by leukapheresis, PBMCs were isolated using Ficoll-Histopaque density gradient centrifugation and then cryopreserved in the vapor phase of liquid nitrogen. Purity and quantity of every magnetically sorted T cell population were checked by analytical flow cytometry. Genomic DNA was isolated from each sorted fraction and quantified by UV absorbance on a Nanodrop 2000c. General study outcomes and caveats: Rarefaction of sorted-subset datasets indicated incomplete sequencing despite the large sequencing depth. Because the study included only a small number of donors, the genetic and exposure-history diversity represented was limited. Pairwise subsampling led to the expectation that sequencing depth would affect the degree of clonotype sharing among donors. Only blood was sampled, and tissue TCR repertoires likely differ from those in blood. Around 5.4% of naive CD4, 3.5% of naive CD8, about 2.1% of memory CD4, and less than 0.45% of memory CD8 clonotypes were shared across several donors. Larger estimated clonotype richness was generally found for naive subsets than for memory subsets. Compared with non-shared clonotypes, clonotypes shared by all four sorted-subset donors had higher generation probabilities.

The sample was memory CD8+ T cells sorted from blood. The cell subset or site label of this sample denotes: CD45RO+ cells pooled with CCR7-negative TemRA cells. This receptor was taken from a man aged 25 to 40 in good health. This sequence uses TRBV9 and TRBJ2-1; the D gene lacks a confident call. DNA sequence: TGTGCCAGCAGCGTAGGGGTCAATGAGCAGTTCTTC. Translated, this gives CASSVGVNEQFF.